This TCR beta chain was profiled in a study of STAT5B mutations in CD4+ large granular lymphocyte leukemia. Whole-study findings and limits: Main leukemic clonotypes were patient-specific, but 20% to 25% appeared at low frequency elsewhere. 8/27 top patient clones versus 2/35 control clones were TRBV06-family.

This CDR3 region has 13 residues. Trimming left V 6 bases short and J 4 bases short, with 12 bases between. Germline lookup yields CDR1 MNHNY and CDR2 SVGAGI (reference sequence). Note on this clone: Its antigen is still unknown.

Assay: immunoSEQ multiplex PCR; the TCRdb copy retains only in-frame clones and omits some. This sample carries some 23,000 clones, 79% of them seen once, and the ten largest clones take around 0.4%. The chain couples TRBV6-6 to TRBJ1-2, with unresolved D. Specimen: CD4+ T cells from blood buffy coats. The TCR sequence derives from a human donor in good health. In DNA form, the CDR3 reads TGTGCCAGCAGGGGAGAAGGGTTCTATGGCTACACCTTC. It specifies CASRGEGFYGYTF.